The 2 T cell receptor beta chains below come from one sample, sequenced in a study of blood T cell repertoires in COVID-19. The table came from immunoSEQ multiplex PCR; TCRdb's copy has only in-frame clones and leaves some out. Among 95,000 to 100,000 clones listed, around 92% were seen once. Sequencing was done on a sample of peripheral blood. These TCRs come from a middle-aged man with active COVID-19.

This chain uses TRBV3-1 (or the pseudogene TRBV3-2) with TRBJ1-3, with D possibly being TRBD1 (5 bases). CDR3 length equals 15 residues. Germline CDR1 and CDR2: LGHDT and YNNKEL (reference sequence). V was clipped by 5 bases and J by 4 bases, with 15 bases between them. CDR3 DNA sequence: TGTGCCAGCAGCGCCCGGGACTTGCTGGGAAACACCATATATTTT. Its translation is CASSARDLLGNTIYF.

The chain's CDR3 is CASRSIRKSNTGELFF. The CDR3 region has the DNA TGTGCCAGCAGATCCATCAGGAAGTCGAACACCGGGGAGCTGTTTTTT. The V call is TRBV27, the J call TRBJ2-2, with D unresolved. Germline lookup yields CDR1 MNHEY and CDR2 SMNVEV (reference sequence). The V end lost 6 bases, the J end lost 0 bases, and 14 bases lay between the germline ends. The length of the CDR3 is 16 residues.